A single sample is the source of the 20 T cell receptor beta chains below, sequenced in a study of blood T cell repertoires in COVID-19. Sequencing used immunoSEQ multiplex PCR; TCRdb keeps in-frame clones, though not all of them. The repertoire has 200,000 to 300,000 clones, roughly 87% of them found once; the top ten carry 6% to 9%. The specimen sequenced was peripheral blood. These receptors came from a man between 60 and 70 years old who had recovered from COVID-19.

The chain is built from TRBV28 and TRBJ2-3; weak D call: TRBD2 (5 bases). This CDR3 spans 14 amino acids. From germline, CDR1 is MDHEN and CDR2 SYDVKM. Trimming stripped 4 bases from V and 5 bases from J, with 13 bases between. The CDR3 DNA reads TGTGCCAGCAGTTCCGGGGTCCCACGAGATACGCAGTATTTT. Amino acids: CASSSGVPRDTQYF.

The gene calls are TRBV19 and TRBJ2-3, with 11 bases fitting TRBD1. Germline loops: CDR1 LNHDA, CDR2 SQIVND (reference sequence). Germline trimming cut 5 bases from V and 1 base from J; bases unmatched to any gene: 5. This CDR3 has 16 residues. In DNA form, the CDR3 reads TGTGCCAGTAGTGATCCGGGACAGGGGGGCACAGATACGCAGTATTTT. It codes for CASSDPGQGGTDTQYF.

The rearrangement uses TRBV28 and TRBJ1-4; 10 bases are shared with TRBD1. V shed 5 bases, J shed 8 bases, and the junction held 5 bases outside the gene matches. CDR3 length: 14 amino acids. CDR1 MDHEN and CDR2 SYDVKM come from the germline V gene. The chain's CDR3 is CASSLPGQGEKLFF. The CDR3 DNA is TGTGCCAGCAGTCTACCGGGACAGGGGGAAAAACTGTTTTTT.

V usage is TRBV7-2 and J usage is TRBJ2-1; D unresolved. Germline CDR1 is SGHTA and CDR2 is FQGNSA. V lost 0 bases to trimming and J lost 9 bases, with 9 bases between them. The CDR3 runs to 13 residues. The CDR3 DNA reads as TGTGCCAGCAGCTTAGCCGGAGAGCTTGAGCAGTTCTTC. Its protein is CASSLAGELEQFF.

The CDR3: CASSIDGRGFEQYF. The CDR3 coding sequence is TGTGCCAGTAGTATAGATGGTCGGGGGTTCGAGCAGTACTTC. V gene TRBV19 combines with J gene TRBJ2-7; TRBD2 might be the D (6 bases). Trimming removed 0 bases from V and 6 bases from J, with 12 bases in between. The CDR3 has 14 residues. Germline lookup yields CDR1 LNHDA and CDR2 SQIVND (reference sequence).

The chain is built from TRBV28 and TRBJ1-4; 11 bases are shared with TRBD1. With V trimmed by 5 bases and J by 4 bases, 9 bases remained unmatched. This CDR3 has 17 residues. In germline, CDR1 is MDHEN, CDR2 SYDVKM. CDR3 region: CASSPPGQGGINEKLFF. The CDR3 DNA reads as TGTGCCAGCAGTCCCCCGGGACAGGGGGGCATTAATGAAAAACTGTTTTTT. Looking up the rest from reference TRBV28 and TRBJ1-4 gives the full variable domain: DVKVTQSSRYLVKRTGEKVFLECVQDMDHENMFWYRQDPGLGLRLIYFSYDVKMKEKGDIPEGYSVSREKKERFSLILESASTNQTSMYLCASSPPGQGGINEKLFFGSGTQLSVL.

This clone was seen just once. This chain joins TRBV19 and TRBJ2-7; 9 bases are shared with TRBD2. With V trimmed by 5 bases and J by 0 bases, 2 bases remained unmatched. The CDR3 spans 14 residues. The germline CDR1 and CDR2 sequences are LNHDA and SQIVND (reference sequence). CDR3: CASSQREVSYEQYF. In nucleotides, the CDR3 is TGTGCCAGTAGTCAGCGGGAGGTCTCCTACGAGCAGTACTTC.

A word on this clone: This specimen includes other DNA sequences encoding the same CDR3. The J gene is TRBJ2-6, the V gene TRBV7-2; possibly TRBD1 for D (6 bases). Trimming took 4 bases from V and 1 from J, leaving 8 bases between them. This CDR3 comprises 15 residues. In germline, CDR1 is SGHTA, CDR2 FQGNSA. The CDR3 protein is CASSSTGSGANVLTF. The CDR3 DNA follows: TGTGCCAGCAGCTCCACAGGGTCTGGGGCCAACGTCCTGACTTTC.

Comment on this clone: Other nucleotide sequences from this sample produce the same CDR3. The V call is TRBV19, the J call TRBJ2-2; maybe TRBD1 (6 bases). The germline V gene encodes CDR1 LNHDA and CDR2 SQIVND (reference sequence). The V gene lost 2 bases and the J gene lost 0 bases, with 10 bases spanning the gap. The CDR3 consists of 16 residues. CDR3 nucleotides: TGTGCCAGTAGTATATTGGGGGCGGCGAACACCGGGGAGCTGTTTTTT. It is translated as CASSILGAANTGELFF.

This chain links TRBV30 with TRBJ1-5; D not certain. Looked up from germline, CDR1 is GTSNPN and CDR2 is SVGIG (reference sequence). The CDR3 runs to 15 residues. The V end lost 0 bases, the J end lost 0 bases, and 9 bases lay between the germline ends. Here the CDR3 DNA reads TGTGCCTGGAGTGTCCGACACTTTAGCAATCAGCCCCAGCATTTT. As protein: CAWSVRHFSNQPQHF.

V and J are TRBV7-9 and TRBJ2-7; the match to TRBD1 covers 8 bases. The J segment lost 2 bases and the V segment lost 4 bases, leaving 7 bases of the junction unmatched. The CDR3 loop spans 15 amino acids. Germline lookup yields CDR1 SEHNR and CDR2 FQNEAQ (reference sequence). The CDR3 DNA reads TGTGCCAGCAGCTCTAGGACAGGGACGACCTACGAGCAGTACTTC. As protein: CASSSRTGTTYEQYF.

This clone occurred a few times. V is TRBV6-1 and J is TRBJ2-5; 9 nucleotides match TRBD1. Germline-derived CDR1 and CDR2 are MNHNS and SASEGT. The CDR3 has 15 amino acids. V lost 1 base and J lost 5; bases outside the gene matches: 5. For the CDR3, the DNA is TGTGCCAGCAGTGAAGGACAGGGGGGGGAGGAGACCCAGTACTTC. Translation gives CASSEGQGGEETQYF.

The rearrangement links TRBV6-6 to TRBJ2-7, with 7 bases aligning to TRBD1. V dropped 8 bases and J dropped 3; count of bases not matched to a gene: 7. The CDR3 spans 13 residues. The germline gives CDR1 MNHNY, CDR2 SVGAGI (reference sequence). This CDR3 is CASGTTGYYEQYF. DNA for the CDR3: TGTGCCAGCGGGACGACAGGGTACTACGAGCAGTACTTC.

This rearrangement joins TRBV24-1 to TRBJ1-2; 7 nucleotides align to TRBD1. Germline CDR1 KGHDR, CDR2 SFDVKD. This CDR3 is 11 amino acids long. The V gene end was trimmed by 9 bases and the J gene end by 4 bases; junction bases not matched to a gene: 1. CDR3 sequence: CATSGGYGYTF. The CDR3 DNA is TGTGCCACCTCAGGGGGCTATGGCTACACCTTC.

V and J are TRBV11-2 and TRBJ2-3; 8 bases fit TRBD2. With V trimmed by 3 bases and J by 2 bases, 4 bases remained unmatched. The CDR3 is 15 amino acids. Germline V CDR1 and CDR2: SGHAT, FQNNGV. CDR3 sequence reads: CASSFSGAITDTQYF. As DNA, the CDR3 is TGTGCCAGCAGCTTTAGCGGGGCGATCACAGATACGCAGTATTTT.

This clone occurred a few times. Because the CDR3's place on the DNA is in doubt, the DNA is left out and the CDR3 is given as listed by TCRdb. This rearrangement joins TRBV2 to TRBJ1-5; the table's D call of TRBD1 was not tested on the DNA. The CDR3 is 14 amino acids long, termini counted. Germline V gives CDR1 SNHLY, CDR2 FYNNEI. CDR3 in amino acids: CASSLDKANQPQHF.

This clone was observed a few times. Other DNA sequences of this sample code for an identical CDR3. This chain links TRBV9 with TRBJ1-3, with D possibly TRBD1 on 5 matching bases. Germline-derived CDR1 and CDR2 are SGDLS and YYNGEE. The CDR3 is made up of 15 amino acids. V was trimmed by 0 bases and J by 4 bases, leaving 11 bases between them. The CDR3, as DNA: TGTGCCAGCAGCGTAGAGGCAGGGCGAGGAAACACCATATATTTT. Translating gives CASSVEAGRGNTIYF.

A note on this clone: Germline and junction disagree at one end, which may indicate a read error. This rearrangement joins TRBV5-1 to TRBJ2-6; perhaps TRBD1 as D (6 bases). Germline CDR1 and CDR2: SGHRS and YFSETQ. The CDR3 length is 17 residues. CDR3 DNA: TGCGCCAGCAGCTTGGTACCAGGGGATTCTGTGGCCAACGTCCTGACTTTC. This encodes CASSLVPGDSVANVLTF.

This chain uses TRBV5-1 with TRBJ2-3, with D maybe TRBD1 (7 bases). Germline lookup yields CDR1 SGHRS and CDR2 YFSETQ. The CDR3 loop spans 14 amino acids. Trimming removed 5 bases from V and 5 bases from J, with 15 bases in between. The CDR3 here is CASSLNRGGDTQYF. The CDR3, as DNA: TGCGCCAGCAGTCTCAACAGGGGAGGAGATACGCAGTATTTT. Full variable domain (missing parts from reference TRBV5-1 and TRBJ2-3): KAGVTQTPRYLIKTRGQQVTLSCSPISGHRSVSWYQQTPGQGLQFLFEYFSETQRNKGNFPGRFSGRQFSNSRSEMNVSTLELGDSALYLCASSLNRGGDTQYFGPGTRLTVL.

This chain's CDR3 is CASTDHTVSNYGYTF. The CDR3 DNA follows: TGTGCCAGCACCGATCATACAGTTTCTAACTATGGCTACACCTTC. This chain connects TRBV7-9 to TRBJ1-2; the D is unclear. The CDR3 sequence is 15 residues long. Germline V gene data show CDR1 as SEHNR and CDR2 as FQNEAQ (reference sequence). The V and J ends lost 7 bases and 0 bases respectively, with 15 bases between them.